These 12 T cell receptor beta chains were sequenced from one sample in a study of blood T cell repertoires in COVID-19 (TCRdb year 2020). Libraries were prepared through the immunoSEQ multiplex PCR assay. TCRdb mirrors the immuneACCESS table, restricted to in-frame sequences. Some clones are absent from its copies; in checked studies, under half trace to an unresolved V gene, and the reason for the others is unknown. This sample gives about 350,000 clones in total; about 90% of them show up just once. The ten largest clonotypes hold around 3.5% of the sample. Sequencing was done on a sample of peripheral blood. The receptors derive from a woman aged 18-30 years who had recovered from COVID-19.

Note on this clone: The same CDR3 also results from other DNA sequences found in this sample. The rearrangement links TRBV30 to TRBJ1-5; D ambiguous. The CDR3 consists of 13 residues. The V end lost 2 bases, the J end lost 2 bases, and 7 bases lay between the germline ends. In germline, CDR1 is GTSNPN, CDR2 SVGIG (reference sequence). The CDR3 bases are TGTGCCTGGAGTTTCCGGGGCAATCAGCCCCAGCATTTT. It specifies CAWSFRGNQPQHF.

CDR3 residues: CASSLLAQPPQFF. As DNA, the CDR3 is TGTGCCAGCAGTTTGTTAGCTCAGCCCCCCCAGTTCTTC. The chain couples TRBV12-3 or TRBV12-4 to TRBJ2-1; D remains unclear. V lost 3 bases, J lost 13 bases, and 16 bases lay in between. The CDR3 has 13 amino acids.

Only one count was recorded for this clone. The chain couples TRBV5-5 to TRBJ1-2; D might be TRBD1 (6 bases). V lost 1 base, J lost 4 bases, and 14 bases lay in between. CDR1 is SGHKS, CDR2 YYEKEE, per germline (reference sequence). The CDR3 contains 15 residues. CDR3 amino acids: CASSLTPGATYGYTF. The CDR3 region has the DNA TGTGCCAGCAGCTTGACCCCAGGGGCAACCTATGGCTACACCTTC.

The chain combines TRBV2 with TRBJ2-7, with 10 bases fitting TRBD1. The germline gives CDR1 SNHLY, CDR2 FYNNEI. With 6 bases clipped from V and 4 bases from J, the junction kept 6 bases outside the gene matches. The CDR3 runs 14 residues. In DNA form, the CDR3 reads TGTGCCAGCAGAACCCGGGACAGGGGATACGAGCAGTACGTC. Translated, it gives CASRTRDRGYEQYV.

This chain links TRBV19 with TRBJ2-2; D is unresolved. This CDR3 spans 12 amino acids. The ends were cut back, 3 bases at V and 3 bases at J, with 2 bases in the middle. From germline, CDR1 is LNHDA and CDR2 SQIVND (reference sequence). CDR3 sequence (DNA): TGTGCCAGTAGTATCGACACCGGGGAGCTGTTTTTT. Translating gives CASSIDTGELFF.

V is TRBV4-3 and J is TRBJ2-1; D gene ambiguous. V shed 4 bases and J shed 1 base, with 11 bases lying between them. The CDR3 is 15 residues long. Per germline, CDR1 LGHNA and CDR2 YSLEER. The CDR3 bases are TGCGCCAGCAGCCTGAGCGTTTCGTCCTACAATGAGCAGTTCTTC. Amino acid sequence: CASSLSVSSYNEQFF.

The CDR3 DNA reads TGTGCCAGCAGTGAGGAGGGCGGGCTTAGGCAGTTCTTC. This encodes CASSEEGGLRQFF. The chain recombines TRBV6-1 with TRBJ2-1, with a weak D call TRBD2 (6 bases). This CDR3 is built from 13 residues. Trimming removed 3 bases at V and 12 bases at J, with 15 bases between. Looked up from germline, CDR1 is MNHNS and CDR2 is SASEGT.

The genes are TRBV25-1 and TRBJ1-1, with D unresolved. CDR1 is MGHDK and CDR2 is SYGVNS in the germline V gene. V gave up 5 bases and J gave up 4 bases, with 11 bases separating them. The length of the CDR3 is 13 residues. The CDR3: CASSPRGSTEAFF. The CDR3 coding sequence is TGTGCCAGCAGTCCCCGTGGGAGCACTGAAGCTTTCTTT. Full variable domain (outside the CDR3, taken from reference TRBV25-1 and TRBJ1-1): EADIYQTPRYLVIGTGKKITLECSQTMGHDKMYWYQQDPGMELHLIHYSYGVNSTEKGDLSSESTVSRIRTEHFPLTLESARPSHTSQYLCASSPRGSTEAFFGQGTRLTVV.

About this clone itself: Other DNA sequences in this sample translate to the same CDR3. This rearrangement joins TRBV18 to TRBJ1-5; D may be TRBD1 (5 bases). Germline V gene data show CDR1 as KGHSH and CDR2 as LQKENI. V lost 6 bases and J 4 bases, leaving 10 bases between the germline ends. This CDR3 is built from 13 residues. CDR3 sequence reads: CASSPRENQPQHF. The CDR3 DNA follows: TGTGCCAGCTCCCCCAGGGAAAATCAGCCCCAGCATTTT.

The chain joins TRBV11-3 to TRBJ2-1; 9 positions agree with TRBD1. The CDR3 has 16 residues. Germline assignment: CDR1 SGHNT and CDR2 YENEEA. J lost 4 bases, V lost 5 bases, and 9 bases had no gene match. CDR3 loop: CASSLWGTGTYNEQFF. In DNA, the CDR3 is TGTGCCAGCAGCCTTTGGGGGACAGGGACTTACAATGAGCAGTTCTTC.

CDR3 coding DNA: TGTGCCAGCAGCGGCAGGGGGAAAAGAGATTCACCCCTCCACTTT. This gives the protein CASSGRGKRDSPLHF. This rearrangement joins TRBV11-2 to TRBJ1-6; TRBD1 matches 7 bases. The CDR3 is 15 amino acids. Germline V gene sequence: CDR1 SGHAT, CDR2 FQNNGV. V was pared by 5 bases and J by 8 bases, with 9 bases of the junction left unmatched.

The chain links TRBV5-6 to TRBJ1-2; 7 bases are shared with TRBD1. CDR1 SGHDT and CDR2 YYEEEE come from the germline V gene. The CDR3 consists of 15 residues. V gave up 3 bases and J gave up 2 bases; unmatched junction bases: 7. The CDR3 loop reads CASSSPTGINYGYTF. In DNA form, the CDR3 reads TGTGCCAGCAGCTCACCGACAGGGATCAACTATGGCTACACCTTC.